This TCR beta chain emerged from a study of identical twins. Findings of the study overall: There were fewer insertions in abundant cord blood beta clonotypes, but memory repertoires showed no such pattern.

On this clonotype itself: What it recognizes is unknown.

This CDR3 contains 17 residues. Trimming took 5 bases from V and 4 from J, leaving 24 bases between them. Germline loops: CDR1 MDHEN, CDR2 SYDVKM. TCRdb redid the calling of the 5' RACE reads with MiXCR, one entry per CDR3 protein. The sample shows under 350,000 distinct CDR3 sequences, 7.5% to 9.5% of them seen only once. Another study also made use of these data, one on yellow fever vaccine responses in identical twins. In that study: On the reported evidence, twins' vaccine T cell responses seemed partly convergent and partly personalized.

The rearrangement links TRBV28 to TRBJ2-7; D perhaps matches TRBD2 (7 bases). Sequences were obtained from CD8+ T cells sorted from blood. This receptor was obtained from a young woman in good health. CDR3 bases: TGTGCCAGCAGTGCCATTAGGGGGGGAGGCGACCTGTACGAGCAGTACTTC. Translation: CASSAIRGGGDLYEQYF.